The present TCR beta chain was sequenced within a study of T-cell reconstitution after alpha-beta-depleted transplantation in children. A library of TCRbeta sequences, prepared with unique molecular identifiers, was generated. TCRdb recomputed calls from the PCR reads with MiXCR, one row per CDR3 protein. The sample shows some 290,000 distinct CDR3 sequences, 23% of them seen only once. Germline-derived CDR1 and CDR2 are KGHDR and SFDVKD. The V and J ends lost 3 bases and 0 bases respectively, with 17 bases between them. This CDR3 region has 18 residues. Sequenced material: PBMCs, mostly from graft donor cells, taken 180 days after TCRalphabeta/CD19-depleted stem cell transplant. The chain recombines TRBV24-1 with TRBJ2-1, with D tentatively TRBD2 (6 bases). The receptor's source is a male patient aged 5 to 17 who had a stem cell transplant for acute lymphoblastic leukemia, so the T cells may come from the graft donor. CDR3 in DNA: TGTGCCACCAGTGATCCGTTGGGGGGAGACAGCTCCTACAATGAGCAGTTCTTC. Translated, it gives CATSDPLGGDSSYNEQFF.